The table lists the clone carrying this T cell receptor beta chain with a few counts. Antigen specificity is unknown. This sample stems from a study of vaccination and CD4 T cells after COVID-19. Study-wide background: Each control culture was treated with a CEFX pool, an HIV-1 Nef pool, or no peptide.

Sample time point: late sampling 161 to 241 days after vaccination in three convalescent patients. The treatment was: roughly nine-day PBMC culture with coronavirus spike peptide pools or control peptides (ViraFEST assay). Expanded clonotypes were found by TCR sequencing after peptide-pool stimulation (ViraFEST). Culture conditions combined around 2 million PBMCs per well with about 9.2 IU/ml IL-2 and roughly 10 ug/ml peptide pools. Sequence data for DNA of cultured CD4+ T cells were generated by the Oncomine TCR Beta short-read assay. TCRdb redid the calling of the PCR reads with MiXCR, one entry per CDR3 protein. The data contain more than 25,000 distinct CDR3 sequences, around a third of them singletons. CDR1 MNHEY and CDR2 SMNVEV come from the germline V gene (reference sequence). Trimming at V came to 6 bases and at J to 2 bases, leaving 21 bases not matched to a gene. The CDR3 loop spans 21 amino acids.

This sequence was found in a human donor who had recovered from COVID-19. The input for sequencing was CD4+ T cells from blood, cultured in vitro, taken about 7 months after SARS-CoV-2 vaccination. V gene TRBV27 combines with J gene TRBJ2-3; 12 bases agree with TRBD2. The CDR3 DNA follows: TGTGCCAGCAGCTTCCTGACTAGCGGGAGAAATGGATATAGGCTCACAGATACGCAGTATTTT. Its translation: CASSFLTSGRNGYRLTDTQYF.